The 6 T cell receptor beta chains given below trace back to one sample, sequenced in a study of CD4 T cells in relation to SARS-CoV-2 and coronaviruses. Unexposed donor CD4+ T cells date from about 2011-2018, before the COVID-19 pandemic. CD4+ T cells were isolated from the cells after roughly 11 days of culture. Clones were read by immunoSEQ multiplex PCR, and TCRdb kept only the in-frame ones, dropping some. The sample has 15,000 to 20,000 clones, nearly 75% seen once. The antigens of these receptors remain unknown. Sequencing used CD4+ T cells from PBMCs, cultured in vitro. These receptors were obtained from a human donor in good health.

The rearrangement uses TRBV6-1 and TRBJ1-5, with 8 bases fitting TRBD1. The CDR3 spans 19 residues. Germline CDR1 reads MNHNS; CDR2 reads SASEGT. V lost 1 base, J lost 4 bases, and 15 bases stayed unmatched. The CDR3, as DNA: TGTGCCAGCAGTGAAGTAGGGACAGGCCGCTTTGGGGGGAATCAGCCCCAGCATTTT. Translated: CASSEVGTGRFGGNQPQHF.

This clone showed up just a few times. The V call is TRBV7-9, the J call TRBJ2-1; 10 nucleotides align to TRBD2. V dropped 3 bases and J dropped 6; count of bases not matched to a gene: 8. CDR1 is SEHNR and CDR2 is FQNEAQ in the germline V gene (reference sequence). The CDR3 is 16 residues long. The CDR3 bases are TGTGCCAGCAGCTTTTGGCTAGCGGGAGCTTCCAATGAGCAGTTCTTC. This sequence encodes CASSFWLAGASNEQFF.

This chain uses TRBV2 with TRBJ2-5; the D is unclear. V was trimmed by 2 bases and J by 3 bases, leaving 4 bases between them. CDR1 and CDR2 (germline): SNHLY, FYNNEI. This CDR3 region has 12 residues. The CDR3 DNA sequence: TGTGCCAGCAGTGAATTAGAAGAGACCCAGTACTTC. It encodes CASSELEETQYF.

This clone is termed medium-sized (0.01 to 0.1%). This chain links TRBV19 with TRBJ1-2, with 7 nucleotides matching TRBD1. The CDR3 has 17 residues. Germline loops: CDR1 LNHDA, CDR2 SQIVND (reference sequence). V lost 7 bases to trimming and J lost 2 bases; unmatched junction nucleotides: 16. CDR3 loop: CASTLSLPGQINYGYTF. The CDR3 DNA is TGTGCCAGTACCCTGAGTCTACCGGGACAGATCAACTATGGCTACACCTTC.

This chain joins TRBV5-8 and TRBJ1-6; D may be TRBD1 (5 bases). The CDR3 is made up of 17 amino acids. Looked up from germline, CDR1 is SGHTS and CDR2 is YDEGEE. V lost 0 bases and J 4 bases, leaving 14 bases between the germline ends. CDR3 DNA: TGTGCCAGCAGCTTGGCTGGGACCCAAGGATATAATTCACCCCTCCACTTT. It encodes CASSLAGTQGYNSPLHF.

CDR3: CASSGLAGADTQYF. CDR3 nucleotides: TGTGCCAGCAGTGGACTAGCGGGAGCAGATACGCAGTATTTT. The chain recombines TRBV6-4 with TRBJ2-3; the match to TRBD2 covers 12 bases. This CDR3 contains 14 residues. V dropped 4 bases and J dropped 4; count of bases not matched to a gene: 0. Germline loops: CDR1 MRHNA, CDR2 SNTAGT.